This paragraph reports one T cell receptor beta chain. The antigen remains undetermined. Assay used: immunoSEQ multiplex PCR; TCRdb lists only in-frame clones, some missing. The sample yields about 69,000 clones, roughly nine tenths seen once. The sample comes from a study of OX40 agonist ivuxolimab in advanced cancers. Study conclusions and caveats: Doses of 0.1 to 3.0 mg/kg were accompanied by clonal expansion of CD4+ and CD8+ blood T cells by week 6. On average, a greater number of expanded clones characterised CD8+ T cells relative to CD4+.

The CDR3 consists of 12 residues. In germline, CDR1 is SQVTM, CDR2 ANQGSEA. V was pared by 6 bases and J by 7 bases, with 4 bases of the junction left unmatched. V gene TRBV29-1 combines with J gene TRBJ2-7, with 12 bases matching TRBD1. The sample was CD4+ or CD8+ T cells sorted from blood, taken in a trial of the OX40 agonist ivuxolimab. The sequence came from an adult with an advanced solid tumor such as melanoma, head and neck, liver or kidney cancer. The CDR3, as DNA: TGCAGCGTGGGACAGGGGGCGGGAGAGCAGTACTTC. Its protein is CSVGQGAGEQYF.